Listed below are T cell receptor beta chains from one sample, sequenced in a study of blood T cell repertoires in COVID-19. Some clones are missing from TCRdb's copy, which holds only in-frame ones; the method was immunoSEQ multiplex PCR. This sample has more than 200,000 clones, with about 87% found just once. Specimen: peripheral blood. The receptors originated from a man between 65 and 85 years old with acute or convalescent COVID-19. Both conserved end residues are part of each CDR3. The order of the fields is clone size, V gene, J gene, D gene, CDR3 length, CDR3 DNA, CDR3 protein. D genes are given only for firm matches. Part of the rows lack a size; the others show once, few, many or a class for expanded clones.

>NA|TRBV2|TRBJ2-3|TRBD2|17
TGTGCCAGCAGGCGCAAATCTAGCGGGAGTAGCACAGATACGCAGTATTTT
CASRRKSSGSSTDTQYF
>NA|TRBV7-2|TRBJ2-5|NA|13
TGTGCCAGCAGTTTCGGACAGACAGAGACCCAGTACTTC
CASSFGQTETQYF
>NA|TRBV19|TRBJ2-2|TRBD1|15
TGTGCCAGTACTTCCGGGACAGCGAACACCGGGGAGCTGTTTTTT
CASTSGTANTGELFF
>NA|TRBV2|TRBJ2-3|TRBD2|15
TGTGCCAGCAGTATAACTAGCGTTCGCACAGATACGCAGTATTTT
CASSITSVRTDTQYF
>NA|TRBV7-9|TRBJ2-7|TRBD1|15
TGTGCCAGCAGCTTAGCAGGACAGGTGGCGGGCGAGCAGTACTTC
CASSLAGQVAGEQYF
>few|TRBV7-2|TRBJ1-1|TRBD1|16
TGTGCCAGCAGCTCAAGACAGGGTTTAGGGAACACTGAAGCTTTCTTT
CASSSRQGLGNTEAFF
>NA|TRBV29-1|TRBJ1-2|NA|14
TGCAGCGTTGAAGGAGGACCGGGGATCAATGGCTACACCTTC
CSVEGGPGINGYTF
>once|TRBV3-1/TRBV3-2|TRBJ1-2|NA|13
TGTGCCAGCAGCCAAGCCCAGATCTATGGCTACACCTTC
CASSQAQIYGYTF
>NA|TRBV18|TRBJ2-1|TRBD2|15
TGTGCCAGCTCCCAGGGACTAGTGTTCATCGGTGAGCAGTTCTTC
CASSQGLVFIGEQFF
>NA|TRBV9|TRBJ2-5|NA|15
TGTGCCAGCAGCGTAAACGTGAGCCCACAAGAGACCCAGTACTTC
CASSVNVSPQETQYF
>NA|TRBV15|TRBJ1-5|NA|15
TGTGCCACCAGCAGGCTGGGGGACACTAATCAGCCCCAGCATTTT
CATSRLGDTNQPQHF
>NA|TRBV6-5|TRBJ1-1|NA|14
TGTGCCAGCGTCGGGGGGGTGGCCGGCACTGAAGCTTTCTTT
CASVGGVAGTEAFF
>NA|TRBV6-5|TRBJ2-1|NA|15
TGTGCCAGCATTACGAGCGGCGCCTCCTACAATGAGCAGTTCTTC
CASITSGASYNEQFF
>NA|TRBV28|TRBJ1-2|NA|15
TGTGCCAGCAGAAAGCCGGAGCGGTTACTCGATGGCTACACCTTC
CASRKPERLLDGYTF